Each of the 3 T cell receptor beta chains below was sequenced from the same sample in a study of T cell responses to AZD1222 COVID-19 vaccine. This table comes from immunoSEQ multiplex PCR, and its TCRdb copy is limited to in-frame clones, with some not included. The table records about 83,000 clones, roughly 90% of them present only once. This specimen consisted of peripheral blood, obtained on day 0 of MenACWY control vaccination. These receptors were collected from an adult in good health.

The rearrangement links TRBV28 to TRBJ2-7, with 10 positions matching TRBD1. CDR1 MDHEN and CDR2 SYDVKM come from the germline V gene. The CDR3 sequence is 18 residues long. V shed 6 bases and J 3 bases; nucleotides not matched to a gene: 17. The CDR3 DNA is TGTGCCAGCAGCCCGACAGGGGGCATGGTGAGGGCCGACTACGAGCAGTACTTC. As protein: CASSPTGGMVRADYEQYF.

The chain is built from TRBV30 and TRBJ2-7; D not certain. With 5 bases removed from V and 2 bases from J, the gap between germline ends came to 13 bases. This CDR3 is 13 amino acids long. From germline, CDR1 is GTSNPN and CDR2 SVGIG (reference sequence). CDR3 protein: CAWAPGDTYEQYF. CDR3 sequence (DNA): TGTGCCTGGGCCCCGGGTGATACCTACGAGCAGTACTTC.

The rearrangement joins TRBV6-1 to TRBJ2-1; 8 bases align to TRBD2. J lost 8 bases, V lost 3 bases, and 9 bases had no gene match. From germline, CDR1 is MNHNS and CDR2 SASEGT. The CDR3 consists of 15 residues. CDR3 DNA: TGTGCCAGCAGTGATCTAACTAGCGGAAGGGATGAGCAGTTCTTC. Translation: CASSDLTSGRDEQFF.